The rows below give T cell receptor beta chains drawn from one sample of a study of siplizumab effects on memory and regulatory T cells. These receptors' antigens are unknown. TCRdb keeps only in-frame clones here, not all; method: immunoSEQ multiplex PCR. The sample lists roughly 14,000 clones; around 49% were seen once. Material for sequencing was CFSE-low (dividing) CD4+ T cells sorted from an allogeneic mixed lymphocyte reaction. Receptors originate from a human donor in good health; the cells came from an allogeneic mixed lymphocyte reaction. The CDR3 runs from the conserved cysteine through the conserved F or W. The D gene is left open where the match is weak. Size values are once, few and many counts, or a class for expanded clones, and some rows have none.

>-|TRBJ2-5|few|TRBV15|13
CATSRDPQETQYF
TGTGCCACCAGCCGGGACCCCCAAGAGACCCAGTACTTC
>TRBD1|TRBJ1-1|-|TRBV6-5|15
CASSSRQGMNTEAFF
TGTGCCAGCAGTTCTCGACAGGGAATGAACACTGAAGCTTTCTTT
>TRBD1|TRBJ2-5|-|TRBV5-4|14
CASSLGQGQETQYF
TGTGCCAGCAGCTTGGGACAGGGGCAAGAGACCCAGTACTTC
>TRBD1|TRBJ1-2|-|TRBV19|13
CASSVGTVYGYTF
TGTGCCAGTAGTGTCGGGACAGTCTATGGCTACACCTTC
>TRBD2|TRBJ2-3|-|TRBV7-3|16
CASSSVAGGAVDTQYF
TGTGCCAGCAGCTCCGTAGCGGGAGGGGCAGTAGATACGCAGTATTTT
>-|TRBJ2-7|-|TRBV7-3|12
CASSPSPYEQYF
TGTGCCAGCAGCCCGTCCCCCTACGAGCAGTACTTC
>TRBD1|TRBJ2-5|few|TRBV15|17
CATSRDLMTGGWETQYF
TGTGCCACCAGCAGAGATCTCATGACAGGGGGGTGGGAGACCCAGTACTTC
>-|TRBJ1-2|medium-sized|TRBV11-2|16
CASSLGAGYPGYGYTF
TGTGCCAGCAGCTTAGGTGCGGGGTACCCCGGCTATGGCTACACCTTC
>TRBD1|TRBJ1-1|-|TRBV18|14
CASSPPGLRGEAFF
TGTGCCAGCTCACCACCCGGGCTCAGGGGGGAAGCTTTCTTT
>-|TRBJ2-1|-|TRBV6-5|11
CASSYSTEQFF
TGTGCCAGCAGTTACTCGACTGAGCAGTTCTTC
>TRBD1|TRBJ1-2|-|TRBV7-2|16
CASSLGYRGTFYGYTF
TGTGCCAGCAGCTTAGGCTACAGGGGTACGTTCTATGGCTACACCTTC
>TRBD1|TRBJ2-3|once|TRBV18|14
CASSTRQGTDTQYF
TGTGCCAGCTCAACGAGACAGGGGACAGATACGCAGTATTTT
>TRBD2|TRBJ2-3|once|TRBV5-8|16
CASSLGTSARTDTQYF
TGTGCCAGCAGCTTGGGGACTAGTGCCCGCACAGATACGCAGTATTTT
>TRBD2|TRBJ2-2|-|TRBV18|17
CASSLNTAGANTGELFF
TGTGCCAGCTCACTCAACACAGCGGGAGCGAACACCGGGGAGCTGTTTTTT
>-|TRBJ2-7|-|TRBV7-2|12
CASSLAVYEQYF
TGTGCCAGCAGCTTAGCGGTCTACGAGCAGTACTTC
>-|TRBJ2-5|-|TRBV15|17
CATSAPGQRYARGAQYF
TGTGCCACCAGCGCTCCGGGACAGAGATACGCCCGCGGGGCCCAGTACTTC
>TRBD2|TRBJ2-1|medium-sized|TRBV7-9|14
CASSSRGGNNEQFF
TGTGCCAGCAGCTCCCGCGGGGGTAACAATGAGCAGTTCTTC
>-|TRBJ1-3|few|TRBV7-2|14
CASSLDRVENTIYF
TGTGCCAGCAGCTTAGACAGGGTTGAAAACACCATATATTTT
>TRBD1|TRBJ1-1|-|TRBV7-9|13
CASSVARTGAAFF
TGTGCCAGCAGCGTAGCGCGGACAGGGGCAGCTTTCTTT